The rows below give T cell receptor beta chains drawn from one sample of a study of tumor-infiltrating lymphocytes in localized non-small cell lung cancer. TCRdb's copy holds only in-frame clones and misses some; the assay was immunoSEQ multiplex PCR. The table has approximately 15,000 clones, over 35% seen once; the top ten hold roughly a sixth. Input material: lung tumor tissue. The receptors stem from a human donor with non-small cell lung cancer. Both conserved end residues are part of each CDR3. Each record gives: CDR3 length, V gene, J gene, CDR3 protein.

13,TRBV29-1,TRBJ1-1,CSVEPRRVTEAFF
15,TRBV23-1,TRBJ1-4,CASSQSSRVHEKLFF
14,TRBV6-5,TRBJ1-3,CASRPNREIGTIYF
14,TRBV5-8,TRBJ1-2,CASSRGGADYGYTF
13,TRBV19,TRBJ1-3,CASSINGGNTIYF
16,TRBV11-1,TRBJ1-2,CASAWGDRGTNYGYTF
17,TRBV2,TRBJ2-1,CASSEIAGGSSYNEQFF
14,TRBV25-1,TRBJ2-7,CASPDRERTYEQYF
14,TRBV19,TRBJ1-5,CASNSGGGNQPQHF
14,TRBV5-1,TRBJ1-1,CASSLPTGNTEAFF
12,TRBV6-6,TRBJ1-4,CASNRFLEKLFF
17,TRBV7-2,TRBJ2-2,CASSLALGTAYTGELFF
14,TRBV5-1,TRBJ1-5,CASSLGQSNQPQHF
15,TRBV7-2,TRBJ1-5,CASSGGGYSNQPQHF
15,TRBV27,TRBJ2-7,CASSREPGGIYEQYF
12,TRBV30,TRBJ2-7,CAWRDLFYEQYF
13,TRBV7-7,TRBJ2-7,CASSLDTTYEQYF
14,TRBV5-1,TRBJ2-5,CASSFGQGVETQYF
14,TRBV6-5,TRBJ1-5,CASRKGNSNQPQHF
17,TRBV11-1,TRBJ1-1,CASSSRTGIGLNTEAFF
15,TRBV30,TRBJ1-6,CAYAPLTSYNSPLHF
13,TRBV28,TRBJ1-1,CASSLPPNTEAFF
15,TRBV7-3,TRBJ2-3,CASSRSGPPEDTQYF
14,TRBV6-5,TRBJ1-1,CAIQGGGVNTEAFF
14,TRBV5-4,TRBJ1-4,CASSLSNRPEKLFF
14,TRBV28,TRBJ1-1,CASSLWAVNTEAFF
16,TRBV9,TRBJ2-7,CASSARGQAFSYEQYF
13,TRBV7-2,TRBJ1-4,CASSLGWEEKLFF
14,TRBV19,TRBJ2-7,CASSALAGAYEQYF
16,TRBV7-9,TRBJ2-3,CASSLQGSRGTDTQYF
13,TRBV7-3,TRBJ2-1,CASSLNFLNEQFF
13,TRBV6-1,TRBJ1-2,CASSAERTRGYTF
13,TRBV2,TRBJ2-7,CASNPGQGYEQYF
16,TRBV4-1,TRBJ1-6,CASSEQGKNYNSPLHF
14,TRBV7-8,TRBJ2-7,CASSGSGGPHEQYF
15,TRBV30,TRBJ1-3,CAWSSLRQGENTIYF
16,TRBV28,TRBJ2-2,CASSHLGTGGTGELFF
15,TRBV7-9,TRBJ2-2,CASRDLRGNTGELFF
15,TRBV6-6,TRBJ2-1,CASSLIAGSYNEQFF
12,TRBV11-2,TRBJ1-4,CASSHREGKLFF
15,TRBV5-1,TRBJ2-7,CASSLDPGDSYEQYF
14,TRBV7-7,TRBJ2-5,CASSLGTHQETQYF
14,TRBV5-8,TRBJ1-6,CASSLMQGNSPLHF
15,TRBV11-2,TRBJ2-2,CASRRDTMNTGELFF
16,TRBV5-1,TRBJ1-5,CASSLDGTNSNQPQHF